These T cell receptor beta chains were read from a single sample in a study of blood T cell repertoires in COVID-19. Libraries were prepared by immunoSEQ multiplex PCR; TCRdb keeps only in-frame clonotypes and omits some of them. Of over 250,000 clones detected, roughly 90% appear once; the ten largest clones hold approximately 12%. Sequencing was performed on peripheral blood. The source is a woman aged 55-69 years with acute or convalescent COVID-19. The conserved cysteine and the conserved F or W are not part of the CDR3 here. Each record gives: V gene, D gene, CDR3 protein. The D gene is left open where the match is weak.

>TRBV7-6|-
ASSPTPGDGNTIY
>TRBV5-1|TRBD1
ASSSDRGNEKLF
>TRBV15|-
ATSRDSEPYNEQF
>TRBV11-2|-
ASSLALGHSYEQY
>TRBV28|-
ASSREYEQY
>TRBV14|TRBD2
ASSQVLAGNAQETQY
>TRBV3-1/TRBV3-2|TRBD2
ASSPAAAGSYEQY
>TRBV6-5|TRBD1
ASSSGTVSPLH
>TRBV6-5|-
ASRLTQGNGELF
>TRBV27|-
ASSFSNRVSSYEQY
>TRBV5-4|-
ASSQTIFNYEQY